One T cell receptor beta chain is described in this entry. What it recognizes is unknown. This specimen belongs to a study of Tregs in tolerant kidney transplant recipients. Study-level background: A roughly three-day belatacept mixed lymphocyte reaction, sometimes plus 5-day graft donor restimulation, preceded CD4+CD25+CD127- sorting. Sorting used antibodies to exclude donor cells.

This table comes from immunoSEQ multiplex PCR, and its TCRdb copy is limited to in-frame clones, with some not included. The table records 15,000 to 20,000 clones, around 55% of them present only once. Losses at the gene ends were 0 bases for V and 3 bases for J; bases not matched to a gene: 3. This CDR3 comprises 15 residues. Germline loops: CDR1 SGDLS, CDR2 YYNGEE. The source of this sequence is a human donor in good health. The chain recombines TRBV9 with TRBJ2-1; 7 positions match TRBD2. Sequenced material: Tregs from blood cultured with allogeneic cells. CDR3 protein: CASSVGGGSYNEQFF. CDR3 nucleotide sequence: TGTGCCAGCAGCGTAGGGGGCGGGAGCTACAATGAGCAGTTCTTC.